This TCR beta chain is drawn from a study of T cell repertoires and HLA-DP antigens. About the study: One alloantigen had about nine groove amino acid differences from self, the other one. Study-wide results and caveats: Average cumulative frequency of previously undetected clones was roughly 34% against one allele and about 52% against the other.

Germline V gene data show CDR1 as KGHSH and CDR2 as LQKENI. The CDR3 is 14 amino acids. Trimming removed 3 bases from V and 4 bases from J, with 12 bases in between. Primers targeted 54 TRBV and 13 TRBJ segments. Libraries were prepared by immunoSEQ multiplex PCR; TCRdb keeps only in-frame clonotypes and omits some of them. The profile shows about 73,000 clones, 80% of them singletons. Turning to this clone: Its matching antigen is unknown.

The sample was CD4+ T cells from PBMCs. This rearrangement joins TRBV18 to TRBJ1-2, with a weak D call TRBD1 (5 bases). This receptor was identified in a man aged 55-75 years in good health and CMV-seronegative. The CDR3 sequence: CASSPRGDGYGYTF. The CDR3 bases are TGTGCCAGCTCACCGCGAGGGGACGGCTATGGCTACACCTTC.